This TCR beta chain derives from a study of patients and donors after allogeneic stem cell transplantation. The CDR3 runs to 14 residues. Trimming cost V 2 bases and J 0 bases, with 5 bases left between them. The germline V gene encodes CDR1 MDHEN and CDR2 SYDVKM. From the RT-PCR reads, TCRdb called clonotypes with MiXCR, one entry per CDR3 protein. Of around 90,000 distinct CDR3 sequences listed, 45% to 50% are singletons. This clonotype has a handful of counts. The sequencing input was blood, either unsorted or a sorted T cell fraction (not recorded which). The chain combines TRBV28 with TRBJ1-3, with D uncertain. The clonotype was recovered from a human donor who was either an allogeneic HSCT recipient or a stem cell or donor lymphocyte infusion donor (not recorded which). It is not recorded whose cells these are; they may come from a transplant donor. CDR3 amino acids: CASSLTLSGNTIYF. The CDR3 bases are TGTGCCAGCAGTTTAACTCTCTCTGGAAACACCATATATTTT.